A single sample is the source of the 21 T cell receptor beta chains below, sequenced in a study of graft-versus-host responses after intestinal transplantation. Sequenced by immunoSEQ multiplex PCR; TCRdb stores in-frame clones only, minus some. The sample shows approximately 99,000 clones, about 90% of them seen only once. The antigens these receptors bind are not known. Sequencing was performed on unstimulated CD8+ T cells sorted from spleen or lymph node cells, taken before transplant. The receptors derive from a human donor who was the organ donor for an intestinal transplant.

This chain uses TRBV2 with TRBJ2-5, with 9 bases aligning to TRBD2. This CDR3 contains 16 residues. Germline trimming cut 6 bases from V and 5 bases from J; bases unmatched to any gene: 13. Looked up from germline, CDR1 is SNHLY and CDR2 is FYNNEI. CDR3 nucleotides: TGTGCCAGCAGCGACATAGCGGGAGAAGTTTGGGAGACCCAGTACTTC. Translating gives CASSDIAGEVWETQYF.

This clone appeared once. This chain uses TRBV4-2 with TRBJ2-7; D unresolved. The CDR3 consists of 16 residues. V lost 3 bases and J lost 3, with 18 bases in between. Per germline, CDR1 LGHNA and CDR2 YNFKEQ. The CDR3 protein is CASSQLKAPNYYEQYF. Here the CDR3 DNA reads TGTGCCAGCAGCCAGTTAAAGGCCCCAAACTACTACGAGCAGTACTTC.

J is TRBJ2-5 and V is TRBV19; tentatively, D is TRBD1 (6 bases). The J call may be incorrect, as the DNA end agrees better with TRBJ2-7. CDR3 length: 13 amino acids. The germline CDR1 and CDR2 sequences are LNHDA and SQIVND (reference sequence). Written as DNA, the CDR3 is TGTGCCAGTAGTGGGGGCGGAGTATACGAGCAGTACTTC. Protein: CASSGGGVYEQYF.

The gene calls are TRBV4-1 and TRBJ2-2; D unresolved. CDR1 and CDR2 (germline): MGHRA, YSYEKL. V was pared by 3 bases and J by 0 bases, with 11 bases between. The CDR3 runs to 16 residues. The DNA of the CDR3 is TGCGCCAGCAGCCAGGATGACTGGGCGAACACCGGGGAGCTGTTTTTT. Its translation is CASSQDDWANTGELFF.

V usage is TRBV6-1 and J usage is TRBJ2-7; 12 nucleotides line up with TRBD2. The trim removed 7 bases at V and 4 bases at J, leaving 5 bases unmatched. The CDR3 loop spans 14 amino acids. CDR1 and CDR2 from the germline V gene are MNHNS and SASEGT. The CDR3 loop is CASMTSGRKYEQYF. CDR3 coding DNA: TGTGCCAGCATGACTAGCGGGAGAAAGTACGAGCAGTACTTC.

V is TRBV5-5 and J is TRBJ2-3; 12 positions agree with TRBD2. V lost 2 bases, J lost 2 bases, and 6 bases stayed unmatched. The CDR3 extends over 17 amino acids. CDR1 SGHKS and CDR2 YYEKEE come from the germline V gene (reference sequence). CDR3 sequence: CASSFIGLAGNTDTQYF. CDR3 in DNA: TGTGCCAGCAGCTTTATAGGACTAGCGGGAAACACAGATACGCAGTATTTT.

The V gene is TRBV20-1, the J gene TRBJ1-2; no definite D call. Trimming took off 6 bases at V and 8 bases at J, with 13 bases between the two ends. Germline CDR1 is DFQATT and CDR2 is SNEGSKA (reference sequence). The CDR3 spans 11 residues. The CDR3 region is CSAHSVRGYTF. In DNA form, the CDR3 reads TGCAGTGCGCACTCGGTGAGAGGCTACACCTTC.

The CDR3 is CSAGDNYGYTF. In nucleotides, the CDR3 is TGCAGCGCAGGGGACAACTATGGCTACACCTTC. The chain carries TRBV20-1 and TRBJ1-2, with D possibly being TRBD1 (6 bases). The CDR3 is made up of 11 amino acids. CDR1 and CDR2 (germline): DFQATT, SNEGSKA (reference sequence).

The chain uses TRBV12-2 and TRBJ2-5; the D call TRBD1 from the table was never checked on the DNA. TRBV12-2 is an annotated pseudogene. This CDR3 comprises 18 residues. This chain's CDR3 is CASRLGEGDRGRRETQYF. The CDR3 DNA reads TGTGCAAGTCGCTTAGGGGAGGGGGACAGGGGGCGCCGAGAGACCCAGTACTTC.

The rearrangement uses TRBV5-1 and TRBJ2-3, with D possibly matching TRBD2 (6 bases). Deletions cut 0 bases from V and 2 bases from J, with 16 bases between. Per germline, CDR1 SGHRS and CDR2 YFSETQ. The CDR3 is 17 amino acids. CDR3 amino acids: CASSLVSVGGITDTQYF. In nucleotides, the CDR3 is TGCGCCAGCAGCTTGGTGTCCGTGGGAGGAATCACAGATACGCAGTATTTT.

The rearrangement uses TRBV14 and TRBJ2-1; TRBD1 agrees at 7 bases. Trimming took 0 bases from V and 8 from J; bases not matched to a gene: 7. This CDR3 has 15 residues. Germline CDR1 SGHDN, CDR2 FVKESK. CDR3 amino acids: CASSQDARGLDEQFF. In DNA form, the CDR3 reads TGTGCCAGCAGCCAAGATGCCAGGGGGTTGGATGAGCAGTTCTTC.

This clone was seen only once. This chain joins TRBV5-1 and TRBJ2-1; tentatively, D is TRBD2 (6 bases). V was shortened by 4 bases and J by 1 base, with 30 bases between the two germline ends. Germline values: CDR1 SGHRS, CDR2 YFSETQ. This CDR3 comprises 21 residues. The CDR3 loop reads CASSGGRHGVRGGPSYNEQFF. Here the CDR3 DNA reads TGCGCCAGCAGCGGGGGGAGGCATGGGGTCCGGGGCGGACCATCCTACAATGAGCAGTTCTTC.

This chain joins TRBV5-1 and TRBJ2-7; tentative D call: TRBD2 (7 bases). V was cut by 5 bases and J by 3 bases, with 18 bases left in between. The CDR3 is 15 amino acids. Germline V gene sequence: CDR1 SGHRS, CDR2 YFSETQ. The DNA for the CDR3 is TGCGCCAGCAGTCTCAGGGGAGGGTCCTTCTACGAGCAGTACTTC. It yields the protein CASSLRGGSFYEQYF.

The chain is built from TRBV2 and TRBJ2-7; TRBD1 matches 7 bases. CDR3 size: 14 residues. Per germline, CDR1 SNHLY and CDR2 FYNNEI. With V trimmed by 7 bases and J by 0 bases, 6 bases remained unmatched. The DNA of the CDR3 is TGTGCCAGCACCTCCGGGACAGTCTCCTACGAGCAGTACTTC. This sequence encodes CASTSGTVSYEQYF.

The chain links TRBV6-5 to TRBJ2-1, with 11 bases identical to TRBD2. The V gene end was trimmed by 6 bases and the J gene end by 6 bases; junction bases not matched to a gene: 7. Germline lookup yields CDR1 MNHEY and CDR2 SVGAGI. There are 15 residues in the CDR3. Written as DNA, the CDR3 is TGTGCCAGCAGCTTAGCGGGAGGGCTTTTCAATGAGCAGTTCTTC. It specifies CASSLAGGLFNEQFF.

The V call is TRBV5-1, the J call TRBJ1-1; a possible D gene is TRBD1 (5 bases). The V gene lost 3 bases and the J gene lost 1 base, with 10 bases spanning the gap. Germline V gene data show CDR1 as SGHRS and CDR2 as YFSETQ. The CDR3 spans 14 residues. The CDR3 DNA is TGCGCCAGCAGCTGGGGGGGAGAGAACACTGAAGCTTTCTTT. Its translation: CASSWGGENTEAFF.

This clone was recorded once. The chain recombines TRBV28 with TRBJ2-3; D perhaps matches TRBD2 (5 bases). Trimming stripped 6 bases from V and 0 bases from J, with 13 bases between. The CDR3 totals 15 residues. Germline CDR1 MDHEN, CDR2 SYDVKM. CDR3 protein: CASSRTLTSTDTQYF. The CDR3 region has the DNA TGTGCCAGCAGCCGGACTCTCACTAGCACAGATACGCAGTATTTT.

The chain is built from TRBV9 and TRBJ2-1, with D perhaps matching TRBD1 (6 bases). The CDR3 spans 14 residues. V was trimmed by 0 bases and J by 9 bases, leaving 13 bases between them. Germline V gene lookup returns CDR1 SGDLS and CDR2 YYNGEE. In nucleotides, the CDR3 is TGTGCCAGCAGCGTAGGGGGGCCCCAGGGTGAGCAGTTCTTC. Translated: CASSVGGPQGEQFF. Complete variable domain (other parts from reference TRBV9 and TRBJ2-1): DSGVTQTPKHLITATGQRVTLRCSPRSGDLSVYWYQQSLDQGLQFLIQYYNGEERAKGNILERFSAQQFPDLHSELNLSSLELGDSALYFCASSVGGPQGEQFFGPGTRLTVL.

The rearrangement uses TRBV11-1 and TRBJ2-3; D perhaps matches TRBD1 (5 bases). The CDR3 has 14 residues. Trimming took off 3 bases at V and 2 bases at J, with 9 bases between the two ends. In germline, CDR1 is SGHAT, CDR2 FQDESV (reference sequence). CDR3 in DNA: TGTGCCAGCAGCTTGTTAGGGGACACAGATACGCAGTATTTT. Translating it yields CASSLLGDTDTQYF.

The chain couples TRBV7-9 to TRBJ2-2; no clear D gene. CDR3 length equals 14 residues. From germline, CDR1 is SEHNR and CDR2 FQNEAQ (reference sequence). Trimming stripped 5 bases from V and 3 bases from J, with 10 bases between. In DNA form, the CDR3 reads TGTGCCAGCAGCCCTAGGTCCCACACCGGGGAGCTGTTTTTT. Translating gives CASSPRSHTGELFF.

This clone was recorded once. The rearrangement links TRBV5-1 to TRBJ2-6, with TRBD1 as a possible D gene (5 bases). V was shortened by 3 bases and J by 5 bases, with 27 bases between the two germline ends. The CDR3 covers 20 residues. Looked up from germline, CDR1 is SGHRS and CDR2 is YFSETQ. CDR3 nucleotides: TGCGCCAGCAGCTCACTCCCTGAGACAGTGTTGAACGCCTGGGCCAACGTCCTGACTTTC. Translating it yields CASSSLPETVLNAWANVLTF.